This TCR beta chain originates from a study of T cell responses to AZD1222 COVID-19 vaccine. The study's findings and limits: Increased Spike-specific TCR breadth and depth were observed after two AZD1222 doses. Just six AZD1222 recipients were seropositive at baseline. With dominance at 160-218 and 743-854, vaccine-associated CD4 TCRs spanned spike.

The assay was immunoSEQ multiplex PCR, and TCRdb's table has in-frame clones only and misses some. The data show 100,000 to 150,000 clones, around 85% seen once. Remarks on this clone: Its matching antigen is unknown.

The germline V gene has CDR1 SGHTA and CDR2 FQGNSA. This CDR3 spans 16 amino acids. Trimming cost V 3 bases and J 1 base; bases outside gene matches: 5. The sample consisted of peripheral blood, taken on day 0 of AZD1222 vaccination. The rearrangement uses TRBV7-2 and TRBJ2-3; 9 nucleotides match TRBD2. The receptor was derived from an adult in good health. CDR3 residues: CASSLNAGGGTDTQYF. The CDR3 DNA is TGTGCCAGCAGCTTGAATGCGGGAGGGGGCACAGATACGCAGTATTTT.